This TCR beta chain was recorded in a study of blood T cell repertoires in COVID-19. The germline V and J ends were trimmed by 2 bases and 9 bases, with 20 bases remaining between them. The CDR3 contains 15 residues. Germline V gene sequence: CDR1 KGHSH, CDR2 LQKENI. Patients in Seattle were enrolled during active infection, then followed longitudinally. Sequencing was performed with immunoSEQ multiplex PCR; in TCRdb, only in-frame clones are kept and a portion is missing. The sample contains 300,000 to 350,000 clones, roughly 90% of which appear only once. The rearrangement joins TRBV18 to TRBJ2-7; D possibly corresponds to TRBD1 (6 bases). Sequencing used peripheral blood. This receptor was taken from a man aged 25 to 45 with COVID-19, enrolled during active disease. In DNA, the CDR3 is TGTGCCAGCTCACCAGGGGCAGGGGCAATAGACGGGCAGTACTTC. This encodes CASSPGAGAIDGQYF.